A single T cell receptor beta chain is shown here with its context. Its target is not known. Sequenced by immunoSEQ multiplex PCR; TCRdb stores in-frame clones only, minus some. Among 50,000 to 65,000 clones listed, 70% to 90% were seen once. The CDR3 length is 15 residues. The germline V and J ends were trimmed by 0 bases and 7 bases, with 13 bases remaining between them. CDR1 MNHEY and CDR2 SVGEGT come from the germline V gene. The entry originates in a study of T cell responses to AZD1222 COVID-19 vaccine. Notes on the study in general: Clonal diversity was possibly underestimated, and the donors were mostly white British, with more females. As reported, nearly half of all spike-specific TCRs target variant regions that are unmutated.

This specimen was peripheral blood, taken on day 0 of AZD1222 vaccination. The gene calls are TRBV6-2 or TRBV6-3 and TRBJ1-5, with D perhaps matching TRBD1 (5 bases). This receptor was taken from an adult in good health. CDR3 nucleotides: TGTGCCAGCAGTTACTCGTACCAGGGAGGACAGCCCCAGCATTTT. Its translation is CASSYSYQGGQPQHF.